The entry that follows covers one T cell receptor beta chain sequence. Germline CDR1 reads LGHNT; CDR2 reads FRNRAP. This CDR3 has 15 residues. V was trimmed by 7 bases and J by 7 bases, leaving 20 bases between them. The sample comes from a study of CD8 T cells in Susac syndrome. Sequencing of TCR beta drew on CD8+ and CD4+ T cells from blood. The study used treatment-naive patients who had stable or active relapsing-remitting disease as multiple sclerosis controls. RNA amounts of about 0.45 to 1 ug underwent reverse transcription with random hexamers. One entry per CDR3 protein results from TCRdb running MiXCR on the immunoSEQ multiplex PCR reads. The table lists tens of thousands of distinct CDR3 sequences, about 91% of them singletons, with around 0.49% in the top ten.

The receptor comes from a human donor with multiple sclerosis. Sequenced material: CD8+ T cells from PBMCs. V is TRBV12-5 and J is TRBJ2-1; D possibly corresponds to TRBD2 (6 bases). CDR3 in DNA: TGTGCTAGTGAAAGGATGACGGGAGCTTCTAATGAGCAGTTCTTC. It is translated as CASERMTGASNEQFF.